This TCR beta chain was captured in a study of blood T cell repertoires in COVID-19. Study details: PBMCs, B-cell-depleted T cells, or T cells provided the cDNA or gDNA that made up the material.

There are 14 residues in the CDR3. Trimming shortened V by 7 bases and J by 7 bases, and 16 bases separated the two germline ends. The germline gives CDR1 MNHEY, CDR2 SMNVEV (reference sequence). TCRdb's copy holds only in-frame clones and misses some; the assay was immunoSEQ multiplex PCR. The profile covers a few hundred thousand clones, with more than 70% appearing a single time and 3.1% taken by the ten largest. The sample taken for sequencing was peripheral blood. This sequence originates from a young woman with acute or convalescent COVID-19. V gene TRBV27 combines with J gene TRBJ1-4; D is perhaps TRBD1 (6 bases). The CDR3 sequence: CASTSGTRGEKLFF. DNA for the CDR3: TGTGCCAGCACCTCCGGGACAAGAGGTGAAAAACTGTTTTTT. The full variable domain, its missing parts supplied by reference TRBV27 and TRBJ1-4, is EAQVTQNPRYLITVTGKKLTVTCSQNMNHEYMSWYRQDPGLGLRQIYYSMNVEVTDKGDVPEGYKVSRKEKRNFPLILESPSPNQTSLYFCASTSGTRGEKLFFGSGTQLSVL.